This TCR beta chain was captured by sequencing in a study of CD8 T cells in Susac syndrome. With random hexamers, roughly 0.5 to 1 ug RNA was reverse transcribed. Amplification of TCR beta CDR3 was carried out by immunoSEQ multiplex PCR, which covered 54 Vbeta and 13 Jbeta segments. In TCRdb, the immunoSEQ multiplex PCR reads were re-called with MiXCR into one record per CDR3 protein. Here the sample spans hundreds of thousands of distinct CDR3 sequences, approximately 94% being singletons. Notes on this clonotype: Antigen unknown.

Study-level findings and limits: None of the CD4+ T cell repertoires in Susac syndrome showed clonal expansion.

Sequencing targeted TCR beta in blood CD8+ and CD4+ T cells. FACS enriched CD8+ TEMRA cells, while bulk CD8+ and CD4+ were negatively isolated. The V end lost 2 bases, the J end lost 2 bases, and 16 bases lay between the germline ends. This CDR3 spans 16 amino acids. CDR1 is KGHSH and CDR2 is LQKENI in the germline V gene. The clonotype was recovered from a human donor with Susac syndrome. Sample: CD4+ T cells from PBMCs. The chain uses TRBV18 and TRBJ2-7, with D tentatively TRBD2 (5 bases). CDR3 coding DNA: TGTGCCAGCTCACCATTTTCGGGATCCTCGCCCTACGAGCAGTACTTC. As protein: CASSPFSGSSPYEQYF.